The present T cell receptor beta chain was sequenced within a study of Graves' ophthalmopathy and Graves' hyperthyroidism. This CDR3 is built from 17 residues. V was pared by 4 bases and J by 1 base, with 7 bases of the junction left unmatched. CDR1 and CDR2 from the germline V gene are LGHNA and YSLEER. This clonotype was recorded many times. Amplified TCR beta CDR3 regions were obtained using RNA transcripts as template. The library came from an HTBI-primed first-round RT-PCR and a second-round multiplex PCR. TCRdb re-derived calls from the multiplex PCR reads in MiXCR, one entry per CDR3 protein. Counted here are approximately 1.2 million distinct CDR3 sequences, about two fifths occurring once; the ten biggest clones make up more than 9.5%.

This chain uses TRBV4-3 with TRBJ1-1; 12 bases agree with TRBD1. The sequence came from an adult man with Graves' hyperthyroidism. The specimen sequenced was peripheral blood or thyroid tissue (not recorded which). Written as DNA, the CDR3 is TGCGCCAGCAGCCCTGGGACAGGGGGCTGGAGGAACACTGAAGCTTTCTTT. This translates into CASSPGTGGWRNTEAFF.